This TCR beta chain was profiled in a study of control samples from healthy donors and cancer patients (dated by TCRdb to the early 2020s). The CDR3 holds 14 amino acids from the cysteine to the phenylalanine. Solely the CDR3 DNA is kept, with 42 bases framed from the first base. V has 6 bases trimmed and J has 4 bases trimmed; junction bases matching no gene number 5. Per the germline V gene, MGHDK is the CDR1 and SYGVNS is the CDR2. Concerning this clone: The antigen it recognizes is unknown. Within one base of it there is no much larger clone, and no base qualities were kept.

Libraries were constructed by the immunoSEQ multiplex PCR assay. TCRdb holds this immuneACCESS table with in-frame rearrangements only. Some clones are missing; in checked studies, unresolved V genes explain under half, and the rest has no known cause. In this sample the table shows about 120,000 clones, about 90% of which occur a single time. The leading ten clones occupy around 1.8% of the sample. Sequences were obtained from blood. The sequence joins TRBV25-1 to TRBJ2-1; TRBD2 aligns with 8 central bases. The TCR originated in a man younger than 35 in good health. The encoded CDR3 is CASRWGGRYNEQFF. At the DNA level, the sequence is TGTGCCAGCAGATGGGGCGGGAGGTACAATGAGCAGTTCTTC.